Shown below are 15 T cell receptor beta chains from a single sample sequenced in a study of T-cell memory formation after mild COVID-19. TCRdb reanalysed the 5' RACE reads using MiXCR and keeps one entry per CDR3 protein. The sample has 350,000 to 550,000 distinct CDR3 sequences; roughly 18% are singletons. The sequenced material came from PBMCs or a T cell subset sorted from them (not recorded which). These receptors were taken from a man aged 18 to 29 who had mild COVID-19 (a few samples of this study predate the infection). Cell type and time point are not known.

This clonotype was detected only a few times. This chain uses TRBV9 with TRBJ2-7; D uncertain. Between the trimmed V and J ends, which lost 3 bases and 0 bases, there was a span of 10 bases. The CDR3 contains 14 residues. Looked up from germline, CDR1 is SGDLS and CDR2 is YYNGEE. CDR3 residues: CASSAYDGSYEQYV. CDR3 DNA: TGTGCCAGCAGCGCCTATGACGGCTCCTACGAGCAGTACGTC.

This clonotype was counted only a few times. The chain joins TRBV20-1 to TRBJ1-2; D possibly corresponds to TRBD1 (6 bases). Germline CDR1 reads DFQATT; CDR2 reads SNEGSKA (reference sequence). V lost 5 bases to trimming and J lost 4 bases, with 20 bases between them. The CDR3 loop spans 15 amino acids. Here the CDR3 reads CSAQPQQGRSYGYTF. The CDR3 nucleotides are TGCAGTGCTCAGCCCCAGCAGGGGAGGTCCTATGGCTACACCTTC.

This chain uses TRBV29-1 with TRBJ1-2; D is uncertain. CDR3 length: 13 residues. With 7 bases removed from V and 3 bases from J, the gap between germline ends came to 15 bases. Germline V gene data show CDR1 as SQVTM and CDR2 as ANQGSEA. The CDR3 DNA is TGCAGCGATGGACCCAGTGGCGACTATGGCTACACCTTC. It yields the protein CSDGPSGDYGYTF.

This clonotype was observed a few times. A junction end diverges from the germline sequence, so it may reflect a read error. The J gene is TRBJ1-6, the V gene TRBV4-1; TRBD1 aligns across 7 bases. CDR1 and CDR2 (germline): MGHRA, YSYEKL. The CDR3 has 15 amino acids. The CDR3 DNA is TGCGCCAGCAGCGAAGACAGGGCACTCGGTTCACCCCTCCACTTT. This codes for CASSEDRALGSPLHF.

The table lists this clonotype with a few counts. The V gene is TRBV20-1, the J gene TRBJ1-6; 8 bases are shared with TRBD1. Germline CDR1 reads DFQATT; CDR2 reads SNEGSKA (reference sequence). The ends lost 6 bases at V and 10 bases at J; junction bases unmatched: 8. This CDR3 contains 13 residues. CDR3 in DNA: TGCAGTGCCGTTGGACAGGGAAACTCACCCCTCCACTTT. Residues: CSAVGQGNSPLHF.

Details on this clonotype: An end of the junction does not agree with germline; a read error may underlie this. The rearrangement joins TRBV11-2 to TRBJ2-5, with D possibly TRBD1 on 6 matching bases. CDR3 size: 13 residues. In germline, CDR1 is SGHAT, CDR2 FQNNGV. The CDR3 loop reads CARSLYRVETQYF. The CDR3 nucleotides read TGTGCCAGAAGCTTATACAGGGTTGAGACCCAGTACTTC.

CDR3 in DNA: TGTGCCAGCAGCTTAGAGGGACATACGACCGGGGAGCTGTTTTTT. Translation gives CASSLEGHTTGELFF. The J gene is TRBJ2-2, the V gene TRBV7-9; perhaps TRBD1 as D (6 bases). This CDR3 comprises 15 residues. Looked up from germline, CDR1 is SEHNR and CDR2 is FQNEAQ (reference sequence). The V end lost 1 base, the J end lost 5 bases, and 11 bases lay between the germline ends.

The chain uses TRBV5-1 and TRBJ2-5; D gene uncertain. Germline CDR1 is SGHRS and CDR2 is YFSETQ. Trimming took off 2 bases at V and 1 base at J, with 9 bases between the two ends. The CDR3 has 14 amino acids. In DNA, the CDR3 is TGCGCCAGCAGCTTACTTAGGATCCAAGAGACCCAGTACTTC. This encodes CASSLLRIQETQYF.

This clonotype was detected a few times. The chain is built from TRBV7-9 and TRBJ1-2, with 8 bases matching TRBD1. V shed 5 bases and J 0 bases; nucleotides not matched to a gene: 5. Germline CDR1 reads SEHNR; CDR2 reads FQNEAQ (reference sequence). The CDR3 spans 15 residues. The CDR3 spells CASSPIQGANYGYTF. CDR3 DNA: TGTGCCAGCAGCCCGATACAGGGGGCTAACTATGGCTACACCTTC.

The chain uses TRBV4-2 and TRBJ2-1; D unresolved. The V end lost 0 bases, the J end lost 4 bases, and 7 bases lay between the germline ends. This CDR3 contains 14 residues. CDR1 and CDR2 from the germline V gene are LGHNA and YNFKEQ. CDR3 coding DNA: TGTGCCAGCAGCCAAGATACGACTTACAATGAGCAGTTCTTC. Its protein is CASSQDTTYNEQFF.

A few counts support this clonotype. CDR3 in amino acids: CASSRGQFNYEQYV. CDR3 DNA sequence: TGTGCCAGCAGCCGGGGACAGTTCAACTACGAGCAGTACGTC. The chain is built from TRBV7-9 and TRBJ2-7, with 7 nucleotides matching TRBD1. Germline V gene sequence: CDR1 SEHNR, CDR2 FQNEAQ (reference sequence). The V segment lost 5 bases and the J segment 3 bases; nucleotides outside the gene matches: 7. The CDR3 covers 14 residues.

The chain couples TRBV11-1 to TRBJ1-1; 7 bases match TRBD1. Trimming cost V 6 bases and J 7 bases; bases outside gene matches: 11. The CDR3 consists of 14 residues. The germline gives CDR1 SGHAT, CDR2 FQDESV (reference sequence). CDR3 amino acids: CASRTDRLRDEAFF. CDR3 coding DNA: TGTGCCAGCAGGACGGACAGGTTGAGGGATGAAGCTTTCTTT.

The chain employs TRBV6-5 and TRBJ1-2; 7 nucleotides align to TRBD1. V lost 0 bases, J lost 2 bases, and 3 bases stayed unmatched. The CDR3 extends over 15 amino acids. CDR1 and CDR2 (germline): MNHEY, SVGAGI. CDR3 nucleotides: TGTGCCAGCAGTTACTCAGGACAGGCGAACTATGGCTACACCTTC. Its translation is CASSYSGQANYGYTF.

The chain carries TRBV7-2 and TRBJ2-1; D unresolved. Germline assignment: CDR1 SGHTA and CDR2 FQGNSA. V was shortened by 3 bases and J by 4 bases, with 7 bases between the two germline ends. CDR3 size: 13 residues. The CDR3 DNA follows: TGTGCCAGCAGCTTTACGGAGTACAATGAGCAGTTCTTC. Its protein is CASSFTEYNEQFF.

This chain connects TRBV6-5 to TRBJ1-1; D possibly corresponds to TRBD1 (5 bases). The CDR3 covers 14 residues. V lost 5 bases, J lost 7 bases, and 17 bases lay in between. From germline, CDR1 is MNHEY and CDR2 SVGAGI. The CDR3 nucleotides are TGTGCCAGCAGTCCATCCGGAGGAGGGGTTGAAGCTTTCTTT. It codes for CASSPSGGGVEAFF.